This T cell receptor (beta chain) was captured by sequencing in a study of CD8+ T cells in alopecia areata. Study outcomes and limitations: Among patients, TCR sharing was less clear than in mice, a difference possibly due in part to HLA diversity in the patient population.

Germline CDR1 is MGHRA and CDR2 is YSYEKL. V lost 4 bases and J lost 6; bases outside the gene matches: 5. This CDR3 contains 15 residues. Peripheral blood, together with lesional scalp punch biopsies, was collected from alopecia areata patients. Cell sorting on a FACSAria was used to separate CD4+ and CD8+ T cells from the PBMCs. RNA extraction and reverse transcription yielded cDNA as sequencing template. Measured with immunoSEQ multiplex PCR; TCRdb has only the in-frame clones, and not every one. The sample yields roughly 60,000 clones, 44% seen once. Of note for this clone: Its target is unknown.

This receptor was taken from a human donor with alopecia areata. The specimen sequenced was NKG2D-low CD8+ T cells sorted from blood. The chain joins TRBV4-1 to TRBJ2-2, with 10 bases lining up with TRBD1. CDR3 protein: CASSLGQGRAGELFF. The CDR3 DNA reads as TGCGCCAGCAGCCTGGGACAGGGGCGGGCCGGGGAGCTGTTTTTT.